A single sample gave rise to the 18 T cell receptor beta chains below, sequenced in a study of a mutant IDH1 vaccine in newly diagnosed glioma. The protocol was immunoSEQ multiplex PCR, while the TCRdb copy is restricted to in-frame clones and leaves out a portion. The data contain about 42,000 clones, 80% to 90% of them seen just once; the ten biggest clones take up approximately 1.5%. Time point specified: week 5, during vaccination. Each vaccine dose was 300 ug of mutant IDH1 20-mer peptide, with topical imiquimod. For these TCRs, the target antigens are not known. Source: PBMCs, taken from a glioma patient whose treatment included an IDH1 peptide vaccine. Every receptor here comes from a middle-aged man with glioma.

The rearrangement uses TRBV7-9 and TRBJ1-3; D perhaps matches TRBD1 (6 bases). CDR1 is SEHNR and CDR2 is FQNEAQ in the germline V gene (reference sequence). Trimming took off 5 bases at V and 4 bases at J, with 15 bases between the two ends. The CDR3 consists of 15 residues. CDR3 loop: CASSVHRVAGNTIYF. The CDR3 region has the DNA TGTGCCAGCAGCGTCCACAGGGTCGCCGGAAACACCATATATTTT.

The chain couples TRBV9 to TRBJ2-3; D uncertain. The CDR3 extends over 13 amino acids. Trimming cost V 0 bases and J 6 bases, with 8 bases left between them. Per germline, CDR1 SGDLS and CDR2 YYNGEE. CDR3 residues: CASSVDRWDTQYF. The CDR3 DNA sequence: TGTGCCAGCAGCGTAGATCGGTGGGATACGCAGTATTTT.

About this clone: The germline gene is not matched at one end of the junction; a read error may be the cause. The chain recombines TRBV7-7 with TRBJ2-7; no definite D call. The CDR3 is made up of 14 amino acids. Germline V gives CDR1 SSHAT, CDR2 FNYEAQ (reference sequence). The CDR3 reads CASSLDLTSDEQYF. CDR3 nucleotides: TGTGCTAGCAGCTTAGATCTCACCTCCGACGAGCAGTACTTC.

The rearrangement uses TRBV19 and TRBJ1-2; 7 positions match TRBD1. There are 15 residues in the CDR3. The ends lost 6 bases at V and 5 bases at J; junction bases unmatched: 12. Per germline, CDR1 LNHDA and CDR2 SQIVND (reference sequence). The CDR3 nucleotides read TGTGCCAGTAGAGCGGCAGGGGGAAGGTTTTATGGCTACACCTTC. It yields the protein CASRAAGGRFYGYTF.

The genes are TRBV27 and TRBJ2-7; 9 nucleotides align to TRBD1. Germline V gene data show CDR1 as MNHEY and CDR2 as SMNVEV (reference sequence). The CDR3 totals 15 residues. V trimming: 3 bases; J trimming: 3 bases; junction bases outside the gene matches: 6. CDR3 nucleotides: TGTGCCAGCAGTTTCACACAGGGGGCGGTCTACGAGCAGTACTTC. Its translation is CASSFTQGAVYEQYF.

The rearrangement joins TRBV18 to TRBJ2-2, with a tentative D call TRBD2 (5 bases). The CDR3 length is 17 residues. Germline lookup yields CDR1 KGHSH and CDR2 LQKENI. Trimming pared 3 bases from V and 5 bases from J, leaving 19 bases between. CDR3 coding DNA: TGTGCCAGCTCACCTACAGCTAGCTTCGACGGGACCGGGGAGCTGTTTTTT. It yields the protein CASSPTASFDGTGELFF.

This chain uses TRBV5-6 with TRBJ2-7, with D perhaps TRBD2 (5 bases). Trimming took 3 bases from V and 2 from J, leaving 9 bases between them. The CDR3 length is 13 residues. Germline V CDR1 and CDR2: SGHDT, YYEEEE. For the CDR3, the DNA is TGTGCCAGCAGCTACGGACTGCCCTACGAGCAGTACTTC. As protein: CASSYGLPYEQYF.

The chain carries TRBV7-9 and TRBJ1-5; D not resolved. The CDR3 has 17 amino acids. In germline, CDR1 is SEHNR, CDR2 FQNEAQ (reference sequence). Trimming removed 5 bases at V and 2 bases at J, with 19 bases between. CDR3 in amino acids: CASSPAGRVGGNQPQHF. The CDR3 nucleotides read TGTGCCAGCAGCCCCGCCGGTAGGGTGGGCGGCAATCAGCCCCAGCATTTT. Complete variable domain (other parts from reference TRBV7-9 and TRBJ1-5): DTGVSQNPRHKITKRGQNVTFRCDPISEHNRLYWYRQTLGQGPEFLTYFQNEAQLEKSRLLSDRFSAERPKGSFSTLEIQRTEQGDSAMYLCASSPAGRVGGNQPQHFGDGTRLSIL.

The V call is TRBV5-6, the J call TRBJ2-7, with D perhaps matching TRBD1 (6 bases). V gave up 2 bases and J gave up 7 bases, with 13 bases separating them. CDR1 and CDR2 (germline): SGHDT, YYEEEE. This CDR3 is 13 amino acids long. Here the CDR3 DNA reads TGTGCCAGCAGCTTTTTGGGGGCCGGGGAGCAGTACTTC. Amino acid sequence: CASSFLGAGEQYF.

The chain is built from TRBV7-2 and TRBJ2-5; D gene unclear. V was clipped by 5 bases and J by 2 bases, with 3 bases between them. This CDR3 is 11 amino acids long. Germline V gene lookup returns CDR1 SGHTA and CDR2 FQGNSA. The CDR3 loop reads CASSPQETQYF. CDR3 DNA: TGTGCCAGCAGCCCGCAAGAGACCCAGTACTTC. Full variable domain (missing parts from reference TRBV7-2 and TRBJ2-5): GAGVSQSPSNKVTEKGKDVELRCDPISGHTALYWYRQSLGQGLEFLIYFQGNSAPDKSGLPSDRFSAERTGGSVSTLTIQRTQQEDSAVYLCASSPQETQYFGPGTRLLVL.

CDR3 protein: CASSLPGDIQYF. CDR3 bases: TGTGCCAGCAGCCTCCCGGGGGACATTCAGTACTTC. The chain has TRBV7-6 and TRBJ2-4, with D tentatively TRBD2 (6 bases). The CDR3 sequence is 12 residues long. Germline values: CDR1 SGHVS, CDR2 FNYEAQ. The V end lost 5 bases, the J end lost 8 bases, and 10 bases lay between the germline ends.

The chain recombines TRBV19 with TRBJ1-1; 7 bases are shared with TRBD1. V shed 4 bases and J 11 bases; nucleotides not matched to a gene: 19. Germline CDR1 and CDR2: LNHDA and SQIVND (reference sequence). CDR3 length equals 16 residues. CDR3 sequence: CASSTYPPTSTGLAFF. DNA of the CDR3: TGTGCCAGTAGTACATACCCACCCACGTCGACAGGGTTGGCTTTCTTT.

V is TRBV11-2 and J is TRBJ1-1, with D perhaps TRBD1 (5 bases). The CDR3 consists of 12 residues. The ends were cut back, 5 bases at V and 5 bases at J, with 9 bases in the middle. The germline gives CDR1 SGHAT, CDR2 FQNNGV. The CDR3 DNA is TGTGCCAGCAGCGCAGGGTATACTGAAGCTTTCTTT. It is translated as CASSAGYTEAFF.

The DNA of the CDR3 is TGTGCCAGCAGTGAGATTCAGGGTGGAGGGCCCCAGCATTTT. As protein: CASSEIQGGGPQHF. The rearrangement links TRBV2 to TRBJ1-5, with a possible D match to TRBD1 (5 bases). Germline V lookup: CDR1 SNHLY, CDR2 FYNNEI. The CDR3 spans 14 residues. V lost 3 bases and J lost 9, with 15 bases in between.

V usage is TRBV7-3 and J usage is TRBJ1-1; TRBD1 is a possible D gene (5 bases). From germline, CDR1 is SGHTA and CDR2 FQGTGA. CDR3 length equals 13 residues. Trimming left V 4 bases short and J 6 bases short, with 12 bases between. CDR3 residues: CASSSQGEAEAFF. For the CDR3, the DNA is TGTGCCAGCAGCTCCCAGGGCGAGGCTGAAGCTTTCTTT.

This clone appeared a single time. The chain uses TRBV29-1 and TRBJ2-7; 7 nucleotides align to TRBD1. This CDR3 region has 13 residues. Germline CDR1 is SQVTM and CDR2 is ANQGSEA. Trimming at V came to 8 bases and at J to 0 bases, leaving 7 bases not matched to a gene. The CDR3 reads CSFRDSLSYEQYF. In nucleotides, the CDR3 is TGCAGCTTCCGGGACAGCCTCTCCTACGAGCAGTACTTC.

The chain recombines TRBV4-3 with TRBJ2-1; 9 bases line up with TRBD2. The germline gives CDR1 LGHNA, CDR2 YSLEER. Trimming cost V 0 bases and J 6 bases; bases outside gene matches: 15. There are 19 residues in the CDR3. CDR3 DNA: TGCGCCAGCAGCCAAGAGCGCGGTAGCGGGAGATCTTCCGTCAATGAGCAGTTCTTC. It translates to CASSQERGSGRSSVNEQFF.

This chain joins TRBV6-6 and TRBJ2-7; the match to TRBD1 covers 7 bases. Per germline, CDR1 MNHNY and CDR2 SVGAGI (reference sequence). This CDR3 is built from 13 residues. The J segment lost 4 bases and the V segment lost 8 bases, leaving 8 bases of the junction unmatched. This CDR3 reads CASSTGARYEQYF. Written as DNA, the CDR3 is TGTGCCAGCTCCACAGGGGCTCGATACGAGCAGTACTTC.